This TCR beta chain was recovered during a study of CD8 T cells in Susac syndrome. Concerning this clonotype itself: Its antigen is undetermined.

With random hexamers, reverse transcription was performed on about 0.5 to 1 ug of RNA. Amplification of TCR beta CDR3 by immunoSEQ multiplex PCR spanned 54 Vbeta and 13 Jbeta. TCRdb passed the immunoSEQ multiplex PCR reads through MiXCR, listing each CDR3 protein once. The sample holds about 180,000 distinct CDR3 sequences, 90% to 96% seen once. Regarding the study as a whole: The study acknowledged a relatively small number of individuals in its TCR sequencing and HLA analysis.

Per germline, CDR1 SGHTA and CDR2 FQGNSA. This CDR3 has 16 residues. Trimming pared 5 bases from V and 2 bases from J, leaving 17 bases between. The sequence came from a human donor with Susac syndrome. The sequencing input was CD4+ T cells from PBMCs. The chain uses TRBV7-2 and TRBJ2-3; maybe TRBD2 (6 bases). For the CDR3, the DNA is TGTGCCAGCAGCCCCCACGGCGGGGCAAACACAGATACGCAGTATTTT. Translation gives CASSPHGGANTDTQYF.